The clone carrying this TCR beta chain was counted at least ten times. RNA transcripts provided the source from which TCR beta CDR3 regions were amplified. In the first-round RT-PCR of the TCR CDR3, the HTBI primer set was used. Each CDR3 protein is one row after TCRdb ran MiXCR on the multiplex PCR reads. Counted here are 300,000 to 350,000 distinct CDR3 sequences, 16% occurring once; the ten biggest clones make up approximately 35%. The data derive from a study of T cells in Graves' hyperthyroidism and ophthalmopathy. This CDR3 region has 14 residues. V was trimmed by 4 bases and J by 7 bases, leaving 13 bases between them. CDR1 is LGHDT, CDR2 YNNKEL, per germline (reference sequence).

Sequenced sample: blood. The receptor's source is a man aged 30 to 39 with Graves' hyperthyroidism. The chain joins TRBV3-1 to TRBJ2-2; D is perhaps TRBD1 (6 bases). CDR3 sequence reads: CASSLTGPGGELFF. In DNA, the CDR3 is TGTGCCAGCAGCCTAACAGGGCCGGGCGGGGAGCTGTTTTTT. The entire variable domain, with the rest obtained from reference TRBV3-1 and TRBJ2-2, is as follows: DTAVSQTPKYLVTQMGNDKSIKCEQNLGHDTMYWYKQDSKKFLKIMFSYNNKELIINETVPNRFSPKSPDKAHLNLHINSLELGDSAVYFCASSLTGPGGELFFGEGSRLTVL.